A single T cell receptor beta chain is shown here with its context. Its cognate antigen is unknown. These data belong to a study of T-cell reconstitution after alpha-beta-depleted transplantation in children. Whole-study findings and limits: At the one-year point after transplant, T-cell counts and TCRbeta diversity were found to come mostly from T cells that had been newly produced. TCRbeta diversity was high at day 60 in some patients (a result of surviving recipient T cells and thymic progenitors). Where alpha-beta T cells came from about two months after transplant was reportedly several hundred expanded graft clones.

Unique molecular identifiers featured in how the TCRbeta library was prepared. TCRdb re-derived calls from the PCR reads in MiXCR, one entry per CDR3 protein. This table holds approximately 230,000 distinct CDR3 sequences, roughly a quarter found once. The V gene end was trimmed by 1 base and the J gene end by 1 base; junction bases not matched to a gene: 3. Germline V gene sequence: CDR1 SGHAT, CDR2 FQNNGV. This CDR3 comprises 15 residues. The clonotype was recovered from a female patient aged 2-9 years who had a stem cell transplant for congenital amegakaryocytic thrombocytopenia, so the T cells may come from the graft donor. The sample consisted of PBMCs, mostly from graft donor cells, taken 360 days after TCRalphabeta/CD19-depleted stem cell transplant. This chain joins TRBV11-2 and TRBJ1-1, with 7 bases matching TRBD1. Here the CDR3 DNA reads TGTGCCAGCAGCTTAGTAAGGGACAGGAACACTGAAGCTTTCTTT. Its translation is CASSLVRDRNTEAFF.